The table lists the clone carrying this T cell receptor beta chain with many counts. The CDR3 has 14 residues. From germline, CDR1 is MNHNS and CDR2 SASEGT. J gave up 6 bases and V 8 bases, and 11 bases lay outside the gene matches. This sample was taken from a study of regulatory T cells in long-lasting Graves disease. Overall study context: Disease was considered persistent Graves' disease after over 5 years of antithyroid drugs (with positive TSH receptor antibodies).

Libraries of TCR beta came from iRepertoire HTBI primers plus Arm-PCR of CDR3 regions. MiXCR was run by TCRdb on the multiplex PCR reads, yielding one entry per CDR3 protein. The sample lists over 300,000 distinct CDR3 sequences; around a fifth were seen once. Time point reported: persistent/refractory GD, antithyroid drugs over 5 years with positive TRAb. PBMC-extracted RNA yielded the TCR library. The guidelines of the American Thyroid Association were the basis for diagnosing Graves' disease. V usage is TRBV6-1 and J usage is TRBJ2-5, with 8 bases identical to TRBD2. Source: peripheral blood mononuclear cells (PBMCs), taken when the disease was refractory, from a patient treated with antithyroid drugs. The receptor was isolated from a female donor with Graves disease. The CDR3 DNA sequence: TGTGCCAGCCTTGTTTCCCGGGAGGGACAGACCCAGTACTTC. It encodes CASLVSREGQTQYF.